The table lists the clone carrying this TCR beta chain with many counts. The sample's time point: persistent/refractory GD, antithyroid drugs over 5 years with positive TRAb. PBMC-derived RNA was used for the TCR library. The data were obtained in a study of regulatory T cells in long-lasting Graves disease. The germline V and J ends were trimmed by 5 bases and 0 bases, with 11 bases remaining between them. CDR1 and CDR2 (germline): SNHLY, FYNNEI. This CDR3 is built from 14 residues. Library construction for TCR beta used iRepertoire HTBI primers and Arm-PCR of CDR3 regions. TCRdb reanalysed the multiplex PCR reads using MiXCR and keeps one entry per CDR3 protein. The table lists a few hundred thousand distinct CDR3 sequences, roughly 20% of them singletons.

The origin of this receptor is a woman between 40 and 55 years old with Graves disease. The genes are TRBV2 and TRBJ2-7; perhaps TRBD2 as D (6 bases). This specimen consisted of peripheral blood mononuclear cells (PBMCs), obtained when the disease was refractory, from a patient treated with antithyroid drugs. The DNA of the CDR3 is TGTGCCAGCAGTTACGGGCGGGACTCCTACGAGCAGTACTTC. The encoded protein is CASSYGRDSYEQYF.